Listed below are T cell receptor beta chains from one sample, sequenced in a study of molecular identifiers for immune sequencing clone quantification. TCRdb reprocessed the PCR reads with MiXCR, giving one entry per CDR3 protein. The sample carries 400,000 to 600,000 distinct CDR3 sequences, 25% recorded once. The sequenced material came from naive CD8+ T cells from blood, with Jurkat cell RNA spiked in. The receptor set was obtained from a human donor in good health. Some libraries in this study had Jurkat cell RNA spiked in. Both conserved end residues are part of each CDR3. Fields, in order: J gene, clone size, V gene, D gene, CDR3 protein, CDR3 DNA. A D gene is named only where the DNA matches it firmly. Clone size appears in some rows only: once, few, many, or a class for an expanded clone.

>TRBJ1-5|NA|TRBV28|NA
CASSEGSGYDQPQHF
TGTGCCAGCAGCGAAGGGTCAGGGTACGATCAGCCCCAGCATTTT
>TRBJ1-2|few|TRBV14|NA
CASSQRDSPYGYTF
TGTGCCAGCAGCCAAAGAGACAGTCCCTATGGCTACACCTTC
>TRBJ2-3|few|TRBV7-9|NA
CASSLVDLSTDTQYF
TGTGCCAGCAGCTTAGTAGACCTTAGCACAGATACGCAGTATTTT
>TRBJ1-5|NA|TRBV11-2|NA
CASSSSGQPQHF
TGTGCCAGCAGCTCCTCCGGTCAGCCCCAGCATTTT
>TRBJ1-2|NA|TRBV6-6|TRBD1
CASRPGGLDGYTF
TGTGCCAGCAGGCCAGGGGGCTTGGATGGCTACACCTTC
>TRBJ2-2|many|TRBV12-3/TRBV12-4|TRBD2
CASSFLAGNTGELFF
TGTGCCAGCAGTTTCCTAGCGGGTAACACCGGGGAGCTGTTTTTT
>TRBJ2-4|NA|TRBV19|TRBD1
CASSNRDRGSKNIQYF
TGTGCCAGTAGTAACCGGGACAGGGGGTCCAAAAACATCCAGTACTTC
>TRBJ1-5|many|TRBV4-1|NA
CASSQDETGIGNQPQHF
TGCGCCAGCAGCCAAGATGAGACGGGGATTGGCAATCAGCCCCAGCATTTT
>TRBJ2-5|few|TRBV6-5|NA
CASRFERGSLQETQYF
TGTGCCAGCAGGTTCGAGAGGGGCTCCCTACAAGAGACCCAGTACTTC
>TRBJ2-7|NA|TRBV2|NA
CASSTDGGGYEQYF
TGTGCCAGCAGTACCGACGGGGGCGGTTACGAGCAGTACTTC
>TRBJ2-3|NA|TRBV9|NA
CASSAPTELTDTQYF
TGTGCCAGCAGCGCCCCAACGGAACTCACAGATACGCAGTATTTT
>TRBJ1-5|NA|TRBV19|NA
CASTSMGLWQPQHF
TGTGCCAGTACCTCGATGGGTTTATGGCAGCCCCAGCATTTT
>TRBJ2-3|many|TRBV7-9|NA
CASSFVGTDTQYF
TGTGCCAGCAGCTTCGTCGGCACAGATACGCAGTATTTT
>TRBJ2-7|NA|TRBV28|TRBD2
CATGTSGEYEQYF
TGTGCCACCGGGACTAGCGGGGAATACGAGCAGTACTTC
>TRBJ2-2|NA|TRBV4-1|NA
CASSGMVAGELFF
TGCGCCAGCAGCGGGATGGTGGCCGGGGAGCTGTTTTTT
>TRBJ1-1|NA|TRBV7-6|NA
CASSLERGSLNTEAFF
TGTGCCAGCAGCTTAGAGAGGGGTAGTTTGAACACTGAAGCTTTCTTT
>TRBJ2-7|NA|TRBV25-1|NA
CASRREDRIYEQYF
TGTGCCAGCAGAAGAGAGGACAGAATCTACGAGCAGTACTTC
>TRBJ2-1|NA|TRBV4-3|TRBD2
CASRAGTSQYNEQFF
TGCGCCAGCAGGGCGGGGACTAGTCAATACAATGAGCAGTTCTTC
>TRBJ2-3|many|TRBV7-2|NA
CASSLVQGHLLTDTQYF
TGTGCCAGCAGCTTAGTTCAGGGGCACCTACTCACAGATACGCAGTATTTT
>TRBJ2-4|NA|TRBV7-8|TRBD2
CASSGTSGSDSENIQYF
TGTGCCAGCTCCGGGACTAGCGGTTCCGATTCCGAAAACATTCAGTACTTC
>TRBJ2-3|few|TRBV24-1|TRBD2
CATSDWGLAGRTDTQYF
TGTGCCACCAGTGATTGGGGACTAGCGGGACGCACAGATACGCAGTATTTT
>TRBJ2-7|NA|TRBV3-1|TRBD2
CAGSPVAGGHHEQYF
TGTGCCGGCAGCCCGGTAGCGGGAGGCCACCACGAGCAGTACTTC
>TRBJ1-2|few|TRBV4-3|NA
CASRQDVRGGSYGYTF
TGCGCCAGCAGACAAGATGTCAGGGGCGGGAGCTATGGCTACACCTTC
>TRBJ2-3|NA|TRBV5-5|NA
CASSPDSTDAQYF
TGTGCCAGCAGCCCGGACAGCACAGATGCGCAGTATTTT
>TRBJ2-3|NA|TRBV15|NA
CATSRGQASTDTQYF
TGTGCCACCAGCAGAGGCCAGGCTAGCACAGATACGCAGTATTTT
>TRBJ2-1|once|TRBV6-2/TRBV6-3|NA
CASSLLIHYDEQFF
TGTGCCAGCAGCTTACTCATACACTACGATGAGCAGTTCTTC
>TRBJ2-1|NA|TRBV19|TRBD2
CASTRTSGGYNGQFF
TGTGCCAGTACAAGGACTAGCGGAGGGTACAATGGGCAGTTCTTC
>TRBJ2-5|many|TRBV5-1|TRBD2
CASSLEIAGGYQETQYF
TGCGCCAGCAGCTTGGAAATAGCGGGAGGGTACCAAGAGACCCAGTACTTC
>TRBJ1-5|NA|TRBV7-9|NA
CASSIGGGRPQHF
TGTGCCAGCAGTATAGGGGGGGGTCGGCCCCAGCATTTT